The entry below describes one T cell receptor beta chain. The data derive from a study of blood T cells in healthy people across ages. Isolated per sample were at least 6 million PBMCs. Together with a sample-barcoded 5' primer, a J-beta primer mix was included in a second PCR lasting about 7 to 11 cycles. Sequencing yielded, for each sample, at least 2.5 million paired-end reads carrying CDR3. Via MiXCR, TCRdb re-called the 5' RACE reads, giving one row per CDR3 protein. The data show nearly 1 million distinct CDR3 sequences, with roughly 50% seen just once and about 22% held by the top ten. The CDR3 has 14 residues. The germline V gene encodes CDR1 LGHNA and CDR2 YNFKEQ. V shed 0 bases and J shed 4 bases, with 9 bases lying between them.

This TCR came from a woman in her fifties or sixties in good health. The chain has TRBV4-2 and TRBJ1-2; D remains unclear. The specimen was blood. The CDR3 loop reads CASSQEWQLYGYTF. Written as DNA, the CDR3 is TGTGCCAGCAGCCAAGAGTGGCAGCTCTATGGCTACACCTTC.